This entry is about one T cell receptor beta chain. Its target is not known. This sample is drawn from a study of breast tumors, draining lymph nodes, adjacent tissues. Study-level points and caveats: Data only fit, rather than demonstrated, lymph node origin of most tumor T cells. Findings are consistent with lymph node origin and intratumoral expansion of most tumor T cells.

V was shortened by 3 bases and J by 6 bases, with 11 bases between the two germline ends. The CDR3 covers 13 residues. MiXCR, applied by TCRdb to the multiplex PCR reads, yields one record per CDR3 protein. The sample holds 20,000 to 25,000 distinct CDR3 sequences, around 50% seen once. The source is a female donor with breast cancer. Some clones in this sample may be carry-over from other donors' samples. This sequence joins TRBV12-3 or TRBV12-4 and TRBJ1-2; possibly TRBD1 for D (5 bases). Specimen: breast tumor tissue. For the CDR3, the DNA is TGTGCCAGCAGTTTTGGACAAGTGGATGGCTACACCTTC. It translates to CASSFGQVDGYTF.